The 21 T cell receptor beta chains listed next were all sequenced from one sample in a study of metastatic and nonmetastatic thyroid tumors. Until they underwent thyroid surgery, no patient had received any treatment. TCRdb re-processed the PCR reads through MiXCR. The repertoire holds 25,000 to 30,000 clones, with 3.7% as singletons. Material: blood. The receptors were gathered from a male donor with papillary thyroid cancer or a benign thyroid nodule (not recorded which). Some clones in this sample may be carry-over from other donors' samples.

This clone is termed medium-sized. This rearrangement joins TRBV10-3 to TRBJ1-6; 7 bases fit TRBD1. Germline V gene lookup returns CDR1 ENHRY and CDR2 SYGVKD. V gave up 4 bases and J gave up 4 bases; unmatched junction bases: 4. The CDR3 covers 15 residues. The CDR3 reads CAISAGQPYNSPLHF. The CDR3 region has the DNA TGTGCCATCAGTGCGGGACAGCCTTATAATTCACCCCTCCACTTT.

This clone has more than one count but fewer than ten. Since no conserved phenylalanine or tryptophan closes the CDR3, a read error is the likely cause. The DNA is omitted, as the CDR3 cannot be located on it reliably, and the CDR3 follows TCRdb's listing. V is TRBV28 and J is TRBJ1-6. The germline gives CDR1 MDHEN, CDR2 SYDVKM. Ends included, the CDR3 has 12 residues. This CDR3 is CASSFNNSPLHI.

This clone is medium-sized within its sample. The DNA for the CDR3 is TGTGCCGGCACCTCAGGGGTTGAAGCCGGGGAGCTGTTTTTT. It is translated as CAGTSGVEAGELFF. The chain employs TRBV6-1 and TRBJ2-2; a possible D gene is TRBD1 (6 bases). V gave up 11 bases and J gave up 6 bases, with 19 bases separating them. Per the germline V gene, CDR1 is MNHNS and CDR2 is SASEGT. This CDR3 spans 14 amino acids.

Notes on this clone: Being one base from a much bigger clone, this may be a read error. The chain employs TRBV6-2 or TRBV6-3 and TRBJ1-2; the D gene is possibly TRBD1 (6 bases). With 5 bases removed from V and 2 bases from J, the gap between germline ends came to 12 bases. Germline values: CDR1 MNHEY, CDR2 SVGEGT. CDR3 length equals 14 residues. The CDR3 nucleotides read TGTGCCAGCAGTGTCCGGGACATCAACTATGGCTACACCTTC. This translates into CASSVRDINYGYTF.

About this clone itself: This sequence may be a read error, since a much larger clone differs from it by one base. This rearrangement joins TRBV5-4 to TRBJ2-5; maybe TRBD2 (6 bases). The CDR3 runs to 15 residues. Germline V gene lookup returns CDR1 SGHNT and CDR2 YYREEE (reference sequence). CDR3 coding DNA: TGTGCCATCAGCTTGGGCGGGACGTACCAAGAGACCCAGTACTTC. Protein sequence: CAISLGGTYQETQYF.

Ten or more counts support this clone. The chain carries TRBV29-1 and TRBJ1-2; TRBD1 might be the D (6 bases). The CDR3 totals 13 residues. The V end was cut by 6 bases, the J end by 3 bases, with 14 bases between. In germline, CDR1 is SQVTM, CDR2 ANQGSEA. The CDR3 here is CSVLQGQDYGYTF. The CDR3 DNA is TGCAGCGTACTACAGGGTCAGGACTATGGCTACACCTTC.

This clone is classed as medium-sized. The chain recombines TRBV6-1 with TRBJ1-5; tentative D call: TRBD1 (6 bases). Per germline, CDR1 MNHNS and CDR2 SASEGT. The germline V and J ends were trimmed by 10 bases and 4 bases, with 14 bases remaining between them. The CDR3 spans 13 residues. This CDR3 is CATLRQGNQPQHF. In nucleotides, the CDR3 is TGTGCCACCCTGCGGCAGGGGAATCAGCCCCAGCATTTT.

This clone occurred many times. This chain uses TRBV18 with TRBJ1-1; a possible D gene is TRBD1 (6 bases). CDR1 KGHSH and CDR2 LQKENI come from the germline V gene. Trimming took 5 bases from V and 10 from J, leaving 17 bases between them. The CDR3 totals 13 residues. In DNA, the CDR3 is TGTGCCAGCTCAGAGGGGACATCCATGGGAGCTTTCTTT. Protein product: CASSEGTSMGAFF. The whole variable domain, remainder taken from reference TRBV18 and TRBJ1-1, is NAGVMQNPRHLVRRRGQEARLRCSPMKGHSHVYWYRQLPEEGLKFMVYLQKENIIDESGMPKERFSAEFPKEGPSILRIQQVVRGDSAAYFCASSEGTSMGAFFGQGTRLTVV.

This clone was picked up a small number of times. In nucleotides, the CDR3 is TGTGCCAGCTATAGAGGGCCTAGCTCCTACAATGAGCAGTTCTTC. Protein product: CASYRGPSSYNEQFF. This chain joins TRBV7-2 and TRBJ2-1, with D possibly matching TRBD2 (5 bases). The germline V gene has CDR1 SGHTA and CDR2 FQGNSA. CDR3 length: 15 amino acids. Trimming took off 8 bases at V and 0 bases at J, with 14 bases between the two ends.

The chain links TRBV10-3 to TRBJ1-2; D is uncertain. Trimming took 3 bases from V and 4 from J, leaving 9 bases between them. The CDR3 contains 13 residues. The germline gives CDR1 ENHRY, CDR2 SYGVKD. The CDR3 loop reads CAISEVDGYGYTF. CDR3 coding DNA: TGTGCCATCAGTGAAGTAGACGGCTATGGCTACACCTTC.

This clone was counted a few times. This sequence joins TRBV5-1 and TRBJ2-7; TRBD1 aligns across 11 bases. CDR1 SGHRS and CDR2 YFSETQ come from the germline V gene. V lost 1 base and J lost 6; bases outside the gene matches: 6. This CDR3 comprises 15 residues. The CDR3 sequence is CASSLRRTGGGEQYF. CDR3 nucleotide sequence: TGCGCCAGCAGCTTGAGGCGGACAGGGGGCGGCGAGCAGTACTTC.

This clone was counted many times. The rearrangement joins TRBV27 to TRBJ1-1; D is perhaps TRBD1 (6 bases). The CDR3 is 13 residues long. The V gene lost 3 bases and the J gene lost 8 bases, with 13 bases spanning the gap. Germline CDR1 and CDR2: MNHEY and SMNVEV (reference sequence). CDR3 coding DNA: TGTGCCAGCAGTTTCTCCCGGGACAAAGAAGCTTTCTTT. Amino acid sequence: CASSFSRDKEAFF.

This clone appeared many times. The V gene is TRBV4-1, the J gene TRBJ2-6, with 7 bases aligning to TRBD2. CDR1 is MGHRA and CDR2 is YSYEKL in the germline V gene. This CDR3 is 15 amino acids long. Trimming at V came to 1 base and at J to 7 bases, leaving 4 bases not matched to a gene. CDR3 nucleotides: TGCGCCAGCAGCCAAGGTTGGGGGGGAGCCAACGTCCTGACTTTC. Its translation: CASSQGWGGANVLTF.

About this clone itself: Likely a read error: the CDR3 ends without its conserved phenylalanine or tryptophan. V gene TRBV7-2 combines with J gene TRBJ2-5; 9 bases agree with TRBD1. CDR3 length: 15 amino acids. CDR1 is SGHTA, CDR2 FQGNSA, per germline. The DNA for the CDR3 is TGTGCCAGCAGCTTAGCGACAGGGGGGAAAGAGACACAGTACCTC. Protein sequence: CASSLATGGKETQYL.

The table lists this clone with a few counts. V gene TRBV6-2 or TRBV6-3 combines with J gene TRBJ1-5, with TRBD1 identical over 8 bases. This CDR3 has 15 amino acids. Germline V CDR1 and CDR2: MNHEY, SVGEGT. V lost 9 bases, J lost 5 bases, and 12 bases stayed unmatched. CDR3 sequence (DNA): TGTGCCAGTAGTCCTACAGGGGGTGCGGATCAGCCCCAGCATTTT. Translated, it gives CASSPTGGADQPQHF.

This clone was found many times. The chain couples TRBV24-1 to TRBJ1-1; a weak D match, TRBD1 (5 bases). Germline V gene lookup returns CDR1 KGHDR and CDR2 SFDVKD. The CDR3 is 13 residues long. Trimming pared 4 bases from V and 10 bases from J, leaving 15 bases between. This CDR3 is CATSDLDTGRAFF. The CDR3 region has the DNA TGTGCCACCAGTGACCTGGACACCGGGAGAGCTTTCTTT.

This chain links TRBV6-5 with TRBJ2-1; 9 bases are a match to TRBD1. Germline V CDR1 and CDR2: MNHEY, SVGAGI. V trimming: 2 bases; J trimming: 12 bases; junction bases outside the gene matches: 14. The CDR3 runs 16 residues. The DNA for the CDR3 is TGTGCCAGCAGTTACATCGGAGAGGACAGGGGCGATGGGCAGTTCTTC. Translating it yields CASSYIGEDRGDGQFF.

The sample holds a few counts of this clone. This rearrangement joins TRBV27 to TRBJ1-5; D gene uncertain. Germline V gene sequence: CDR1 MNHEY, CDR2 SMNVEV (reference sequence). Trimming stripped 3 bases from V and 6 bases from J, with 6 bases between. The CDR3 loop spans 12 amino acids. The CDR3 spells CASSFLGQPQHF. In DNA, the CDR3 is TGTGCCAGCAGTTTCCTCGGTCAGCCCCAGCATTTT.

The DNA of the CDR3 is TGTGCCAGCAGCAATTACATAGGACAGACTAATGAAAAACTGTTTTTT. Its protein is CASSNYIGQTNEKLFF. V and J are TRBV7-9 and TRBJ1-4; a possible D gene is TRBD1 (6 bases). Trimming shortened V by 5 bases and J by 2 bases, and 15 bases separated the two germline ends. This CDR3 is 16 amino acids long. Germline CDR1 is SEHNR and CDR2 is FQNEAQ (reference sequence).

The chain couples TRBV12-3 or TRBV12-4 to TRBJ2-2, with 10 positions matching TRBD1. The CDR3 covers 14 residues. After removal of 6 bases from V and 4 bases from J, the junction contained 2 bases not matched to a gene. The CDR3 is CASRRTGGTGELFF. CDR3 sequence (DNA): TGTGCCAGCAGACGGACAGGGGGCACCGGGGAGCTGTTTTTT.

In its sample, this clone was seen many times. This could be a read error, since a much larger clone is one nucleotide away. The J gene is TRBJ1-1, the V gene TRBV6-5; D ambiguous. The CDR3 contains 13 residues. The germline gives CDR1 MNHEY, CDR2 SVGAGI. CDR3 nucleotide sequence: TGTGCCGGCAGTTACTCCGGGTGGGGTGAAGCTTTCTTT. Protein sequence: CAGSYSGWGEAFF.